These 20 T cell receptor beta chains were all obtained from the same sample, sequenced in a study of beta chain features in type 1 diabetes. Points from the study as a whole: Moderate yet significant TCRB CDR3 shortening was seen in Type 1 diabetes patients in all four CD4+ subsets.

These receptors lack a known antigen. Sequencing targeted expressed TCRB transcripts, as all isolated RNA had been reverse transcribed. Clones were sequenced by immunoSEQ multiplex PCR, and TCRdb holds only the in-frame ones, with some missing. The sample records some 330,000 clones, around 12% being singletons. Sequencing was done on a sample of naive CD4+ T cells from blood. The receptor source for this set is a woman between 18 and 29 years old with type 1 diabetes.

Only a few counts were recorded for this clone. The V and J genes are TRBV6-5 and TRBJ2-2, with a tentative D call TRBD1 (5 bases). The CDR3 has 13 residues. Germline V lookup: CDR1 MNHEY, CDR2 SVGAGI. The germline V and J ends were trimmed by 6 bases and 7 bases, with 12 bases remaining between them. Here the CDR3 DNA reads TGTGCCAGCAGCAGGGTTCCGGTCGGGGAGCTGTTTTTT. Its protein is CASSRVPVGELFF.

This clone was counted only a few times. The CDR3 region is CASSESGRGASQETQYF. The CDR3 region has the DNA TGTGCCAGCAGTGAATCGGGGCGGGGGGCTTCCCAAGAGACCCAGTACTTC. The V and J genes are TRBV25-1 and TRBJ2-5; 8 nucleotides agree with TRBD2. Trimming at V came to 1 base and at J to 1 base, leaving 8 bases not matched to a gene. Germline V lookup: CDR1 MGHDK, CDR2 SYGVNS. The CDR3 loop spans 17 amino acids.

This chain joins TRBV15 and TRBJ1-1; D not certain. The germline gives CDR1 LNHNV, CDR2 YYDKDF (reference sequence). CDR3 size: 18 residues. V dropped 5 bases and J dropped 1 base, with 23 bases sitting between them. In DNA form, the CDR3 reads TGTGCCACCAGCGGGCGGGCCCGCCTTCCTACTTCGAACACTGAAGCTTTCTTT. This sequence encodes CATSGRARLPTSNTEAFF.

This clone was detected only a few times. This sample also contains other DNA sequences that code for the same CDR3. The chain carries TRBV18 and TRBJ2-3, with D unresolved. CDR3 length: 12 amino acids. With 3 bases removed from V and 5 bases from J, the gap between germline ends came to 6 bases. The V gene's germline CDR1 is KGHSH and CDR2 LQKENI. CDR3 nucleotide sequence: TGTGCCAGCTCACCCCGAGAAGATACGCAGTATTTT. Translating it yields CASSPREDTQYF. Full variable domain (missing parts from reference TRBV18 and TRBJ2-3): NAGVMQNPRHLVRRRGQEARLRCSPMKGHSHVYWYRQLPEEGLKFMVYLQKENIIDESGMPKERFSAEFPKEGPSILRIQQVVRGDSAAYFCASSPREDTQYFGPGTRLTVL.

The chain couples TRBV5-4 to TRBJ2-4; 7 bases align to TRBD2. The CDR3 sequence is 13 residues long. The germline gives CDR1 SGHNT, CDR2 YYREEE (reference sequence). With 4 bases clipped from V and 9 bases from J, the junction kept 7 bases outside the gene matches. In nucleotides, the CDR3 is TGTGCCAGCAGCGGGAGGGACGTCAGCATTCAGTACTTC. Protein: CASSGRDVSIQYF.

This clone has just a few counts. This chain uses TRBV6-5 with TRBJ2-1, with unresolved D. The CDR3 is made up of 13 amino acids. Trimming cost V 6 bases and J 0 bases, with 6 bases left between them. Germline-derived CDR1 and CDR2 are MNHEY and SVGAGI. CDR3 residues: CASRPSSYNEQFF. CDR3 nucleotides: TGTGCCAGCAGACCGAGCTCCTACAATGAGCAGTTCTTC.

The chain couples TRBV29-1 to TRBJ2-1, with a weak D call TRBD2 (5 bases). This CDR3 spans 14 amino acids. Deletions cut 2 bases from V and 3 bases from J, with 11 bases between. CDR1 and CDR2 from the germline V gene are SQVTM and ANQGSEA. Written as DNA, the CDR3 is TGCAGCGTTGAACTGGAGGCTCACTACAATGAGCAGTTCTTC. Its translation is CSVELEAHYNEQFF.

The gene calls are TRBV2 and TRBJ2-1; 8 nucleotides match TRBD1. The CDR3 extends over 12 amino acids. Germline assignment: CDR1 SNHLY and CDR2 FYNNEI. The ends lost 8 bases at V and 9 bases at J; junction bases unmatched: 6. The CDR3 nucleotides read TGTGCCAGCGGCGCAGGGGGCACTGAGCAGTTCTTC. It translates to CASGAGGTEQFF.

V and J are TRBV7-9 and TRBJ2-3; D is ambiguous. The CDR3 is made up of 13 amino acids. Per the germline V gene, CDR1 is SEHNR and CDR2 is FQNEAQ (reference sequence). V lost 1 base, J lost 10 bases, and 12 bases lay in between. The CDR3 here is CASSLGGLLPQYF. CDR3 coding DNA: TGTGCCAGCAGCTTAGGAGGATTGTTGCCGCAGTATTTT. The whole variable domain, filled in from reference TRBV7-9 and TRBJ2-3, reads DTGVSQNPRHKITKRGQNVTFRCDPISEHNRLYWYRQTLGQGPEFLTYFQNEAQLEKSRLLSDRFSAERPKGSFSTLEIQRTEQGDSAMYLCASSLGGLLPQYFGPGTRLTVL.

This sequence joins TRBV19 and TRBJ2-4; TRBD1 matches 7 bases. The length of the CDR3 is 11 residues. The V segment lost 9 bases and the J segment 11 bases; nucleotides outside the gene matches: 7. Germline assignment: CDR1 LNHDA and CDR2 SQIVND (reference sequence). Here the CDR3 DNA reads TGTGCCAGCGGGTCCCAGGGGGTTCAGTACTTC. It yields the protein CASGSQGVQYF.

There are a few counts of this clone. The chain couples TRBV29-1 to TRBJ1-5, with D unclear. Germline CDR1 SQVTM, CDR2 ANQGSEA. The CDR3 consists of 13 residues. Trimming stripped 6 bases from V and 7 bases from J, with 16 bases between. The DNA for the CDR3 is TGCAGCGTGGCCGACATACTCGGCCAGCCCCAGCATTTT. Translating gives CSVADILGQPQHF.

This chain joins TRBV5-1 and TRBJ1-2; 8 bases match TRBD1. The germline CDR1 and CDR2 sequences are SGHRS and YFSETQ. Trimming cost V 4 bases and J 4 bases; bases outside gene matches: 15. There are 17 residues in the CDR3. CDR3 amino acids: CASSLPRGQGMGYGYTF. As DNA, the CDR3 is TGCGCCAGCAGCCTCCCCCGTGGACAGGGTATGGGCTATGGCTACACCTTC.

The J gene is TRBJ1-2, the V gene TRBV18; the match to TRBD1 covers 7 bases. With 3 bases clipped from V and 4 bases from J, the junction kept 5 bases outside the gene matches. Germline CDR1 KGHSH, CDR2 LQKENI. The CDR3 extends over 14 amino acids. The chain's CDR3 is CASSPTGQGYGYTF. CDR3 coding DNA: TGTGCCAGCTCACCGACAGGGCAGGGCTATGGCTACACCTTC.

The J gene is TRBJ1-2, the V gene TRBV5-1; D is ambiguous. V was cut by 4 bases and J by 8 bases, with 21 bases left in between. CDR3 length: 15 amino acids. The germline V gene encodes CDR1 SGHRS and CDR2 YFSETQ. The CDR3 sequence is CASSHNARVADGYTF. The CDR3 coding sequence is TGCGCCAGCAGCCACAACGCGCGGGTAGCAGACGGCTACACCTTC.

This clone was counted between two and nine times. The V gene is TRBV9, the J gene TRBJ2-3; D possibly corresponds to TRBD2 (7 bases). The V and J ends lost 7 bases and 3 bases respectively, with 12 bases between them. The CDR3 is 13 amino acids. Looked up from germline, CDR1 is SGDLS and CDR2 is YYNGEE. CDR3 DNA sequence: TGTGCCAGCGGGGGGGGGCTGACAGATACGCAGTATTTT. This translates into CASGGGLTDTQYF.

Only a few counts were recorded for this clone. V gene TRBV29-1 combines with J gene TRBJ1-4; maybe TRBD1 (6 bases). The V end was cut by 4 bases, the J end by 4 bases, with 13 bases between. Germline CDR1 reads SQVTM; CDR2 reads ANQGSEA. The CDR3 spans 14 residues. CDR3 sequence: CSVANRQDNEKLFF. CDR3 in DNA: TGCAGCGTTGCGAACCGACAGGATAATGAAAAACTGTTTTTT. The full variable domain, its missing parts supplied by reference TRBV29-1 and TRBJ1-4, is SAVISQKPSRDICQRGTSLTIQCQVDSQVTMMFWYRQQPGQSLTLIATANQGSEATYESGFVIDKFPISRPNLTFSTLTVSNMSPEDSSIYLCSVANRQDNEKLFFGSGTQLSVL.

This chain links TRBV11-2 with TRBJ2-5, with 9 nucleotides matching TRBD1. The junction had 6 bases not matched to a gene; V was cut back by 5 bases and J by 5 bases. CDR3 size: 14 residues. Germline CDR1 and CDR2: SGHAT and FQNNGV. The CDR3 protein is CASSRGTGKETQYF. The CDR3 DNA reads as TGTGCCAGCAGCCGCGGGACAGGGAAGGAGACCCAGTACTTC.

The J gene is TRBJ2-1, the V gene TRBV11-3; TRBD2 might be the D (5 bases). Trimming removed 5 bases at V and 1 base at J, with 12 bases between. Germline CDR1 SGHNT, CDR2 YENEEA. This CDR3 is built from 15 residues. The CDR3 DNA reads TGTGCCAGCAGCACCCCGGCGGGTTCCTACAATGAGCAGTTCTTC. Translated: CASSTPAGSYNEQFF.

The table lists this clone with a few counts. The chain has TRBV7-2 and TRBJ2-2; D is ambiguous. Deletions cut 5 bases from V and 5 bases from J, with 6 bases between. In germline, CDR1 is SGHTA, CDR2 FQGNSA. The CDR3 has 12 residues. The CDR3 DNA reads as TGTGCCAGCAGCCCCCAGACCGGGGAGCTGTTTTTT. This translates into CASSPQTGELFF.

A few counts support this clone. J is TRBJ2-7 and V is TRBV15, with 8 bases fitting TRBD1. CDR1 is LNHNV, CDR2 YYDKDF, per germline (reference sequence). V lost 5 bases to trimming and J lost 2 bases; unmatched junction nucleotides: 5. This CDR3 comprises 14 residues. For the CDR3, the DNA is TGTGCCACCAGCCTCGGACAGGGAACCTACGAGCAGTACTTC. Translated: CATSLGQGTYEQYF.